Listed below are T cell receptor beta chains from one sample, sequenced in a study of Graves' ophthalmopathy and Graves' hyperthyroidism. TCRdb passed the multiplex PCR reads through MiXCR, listing each CDR3 protein once. The sample has about 370,000 distinct CDR3 sequences, approximately 18% seen once. Material for sequencing was peripheral blood. These receptors originate from an adult woman with stable Graves' hyperthyroidism. CDR3s include the opening cysteine and the closing phenylalanine or tryptophan. A D gene is named only where the DNA matches it firmly. Not every row has a clone size; where given, it reads once, few, many or a size class.

v_call	j_call	clone_size	d_call	cdr3_nt	cdr3_aa
TRBV7-3	TRBJ2-5	.	.	TGTGCCAGCAGCTTAAGGCCAGGGGCTGGTGAGACCCAGTACTTC	CASSLRPGAGETQYF
TRBV19	TRBJ2-2	few	.	TGTGCCAGTAGTATTGGACAGAACACCGGGGAGCTGTGGTTT	CASSIGQNTGELWF
TRBV19	TRBJ1-5	many	.	TGTGCCAGTAGTCCCCGGACGTGGAACAATCAGCCCCAGCATTTT	CASSPRTWNNQPQHF
TRBV13	TRBJ2-5	many	TRBD2	TGTGCCAGCAGCTTAGGCCGCGGAGCGGGAGTGGAGACCCAGTACTTC	CASSLGRGAGVETQYF
TRBV12-3/TRBV12-4	TRBJ1-1	.	.	TGTGCCACGCCTGGGGGGCAGACAAACACTGATGCTTTCTTT	CATPGGQTNTDAFF
TRBV7-2	TRBJ1-1	many	.	TGTGCCAGCAGCTTAGCGGAGGTGAACACTGAAGCTTTCTTT	CASSLAEVNTEAFF
TRBV30	TRBJ1-1	many	.	TGTGCCTGGAGCCCTACCCGGTTCACTGAAGCTTTCTTT	CAWSPTRFTEAFF
TRBV6-5	TRBJ2-5	.	TRBD1	TGTGCCAGCAGTTACCCTGGACAGGGGCGAGAGACCCAGTACTTC	CASSYPGQGRETQYF
TRBV12-3/TRBV12-4	TRBJ2-4	many	.	TGTGCCAGCGCTGAAGGGTGGGCCAAAAACATTCAGTACTTC	CASAEGWAKNIQYF
TRBV6-1	TRBJ2-4	.	.	TGTGCCAGCAGTGAACCAGGGGAATACATTAAGTACTTC	CASSEPGEYIKYF
TRBV29-1	TRBJ1-5	many	.	TGCAGCGTTGGGGCGGGGGGAGATGGCAATCAGCCCCAGCATTTT	CSVGAGGDGNQPQHF
TRBV28	TRBJ2-3	once	.	TGTGCCAGCAGTTTTCGCGGTTCCCGGGGTACGCAGTATTTT	CASSFRGSRGTQYF
TRBV5-1	TRBJ2-2	many	TRBD2	TGCGCCAGCAGCCTCCTAGGCGGGAGGGACGCCGGGGAGCTGTTTTTT	CASSLLGGRDAGELFF
TRBV12-3/TRBV12-4	TRBJ1-2	many	.	TGTGCCAGCAGTTTTCAGGCAGGGCGCGACGGCTACACCTTC	CASSFQAGRDGYTF
TRBV28	TRBJ2-7	many	TRBD1	TGTGCCAGCAGTCGGACAGGACCAGGGGAACAGTACTTC	CASSRTGPGEQYF
TRBV19	TRBJ2-7	many	TRBD2	TGTGCCAGTAGTGTAGCGGGAGGCATCTCCTACGAGCAGTACTTC	CASSVAGGISYEQYF
TRBV4-2	TRBJ2-7	many	.	TGTGCCAGCAGCCAAGCTAAAACGATCGGTGGCCACGAGCAGTACTTC	CASSQAKTIGGHEQYF
TRBV6-1	TRBJ1-1	many	.	TGTGCCAGCAGCAACTACGGGGGGTCTACCACTGAAGCTTTCTTT	CASSNYGGSTTEAFF
TRBV15	TRBJ2-2	many	.	TGTGCCACCAGCAGAGCTCTAGGGCCACCCGGGGAGCTGTTTTTT	CATSRALGPPGELFF
TRBV7-8	TRBJ1-3	many	.	TGTGCCAGCAGCTTAGTAGGGGGAGGAAACACCATATATTTT	CASSLVGGGNTIYF
TRBV11-1	TRBJ1-1	.	.	TGTGCCAGCAGCCCCCTAGCTGGGGGCATGAACACTGAAGCTTTCTTT	CASSPLAGGMNTEAFF
TRBV7-9	TRBJ1-1	many	TRBD1	TGTGCCAGCACCCAGGGCAAAATGACAGGGGCCCTGAACACTGAAGCTTTCTTT	CASTQGKMTGALNTEAFF
TRBV25-1	TRBJ2-1	.	TRBD2	TGTGCCAGCAATGAGCGGGGAAAATTCTACAATGAGCAGTTCTTC	CASNERGKFYNEQFF
TRBV25-1	TRBJ1-5	.	.	TGTGCCAGCAGTGAGAAGGGGGGCGTTGAGCCCCAGCATTTT	CASSEKGGVEPQHF
TRBV7-8	TRBJ2-7	.	TRBD1	TGTGCCTGCAGCTCACGACAGGGAACCTACGAGCAGTACTTC	CACSSRQGTYEQYF
TRBV2	TRBJ2-7	many	.	TGTGCCAGCAGGTCTCAGGCCTACGAGCAGTACTTC	CASRSQAYEQYF
TRBV5-1	TRBJ2-2	many	.	TGCGCCAGCAGCTTGGTAGGTGGTACCTGGACCGGGGAGCTGTTTTTT	CASSLVGGTWTGELFF
TRBV27	TRBJ1-2	many	TRBD1	TGTGCCAGCAGTTCGAGACAGGGTGGATATGGCTACACCTTC	CASSSRQGGYGYTF